This T cell receptor beta chain derives from a study of identifying expanded T cells in peripheral blood. Study conclusions and caveats: Clone count variance between roughly 2-week samples rose with total template count. Over two and four weeks, about 16.4 and 19 clones changed, versus 1.2 between replicates.

TCRdb's table, derived via immunoSEQ multiplex PCR, lists solely in-frame clones and lacks some. Of tens of thousands of clones in the sample, 70% to 90% were seen once. Concerning this clone itself: Antigen unknown.

In germline, CDR1 is SGHVS, CDR2 FQNEAQ. This CDR3 is built from 16 residues. V was shortened by 4 bases and J by 5 bases, with 18 bases between the two germline ends. The V gene is TRBV7-8, the J gene TRBJ2-1, with D hard to call. The TCR sequence derives from a person aged 18 to 75 in good health. Sequenced: blood. The CDR3 bases are TGTGCCAGCAGCTCCCGACGGCTCGTCCCACACAATGAGCAGTTCTTC. Encoded protein: CASSSRRLVPHNEQFF.